The source of this T cell receptor beta chain is a study of blood T cell repertoires in COVID-19. Study details: PBMCs, B-cell-depleted T cells, or T cells were the source of the cDNA or gDNA that made up the material.

Trimming removed 0 bases at V and 6 bases at J, with 16 bases between. Germline V gene sequence: CDR1 SGHNT, CDR2 YYREEE (reference sequence). The CDR3 is 16 amino acids. Only in-frame clones appear in the TCRdb table, and some are missing; sequencing was by immunoSEQ multiplex PCR. The table records about 120,000 clones, about 78% of them present only once. This clonotype originated in a man between 65 and 80 years old with acute or convalescent COVID-19. The chain links TRBV5-4 to TRBJ2-1; TRBD2 is a possible D gene (7 bases). Sample: peripheral blood. In nucleotides, the CDR3 is TGTGCCAGCAGCTTGGCTGGGGGGGCCTTCGGCAATGAGCAGTTCTTC. It translates to CASSLAGGAFGNEQFF. The full variable domain, with the rest looked up from reference TRBV5-4 and TRBJ2-1, is ETGVTQSPTHLIKTRGQQVTLRCSSQSGHNTVSWYQQALGQGPQFIFQYYREEENGRGNFPPRFSGLQFPNYSSELNVNALELDDSALYLCASSLAGGAFGNEQFFGPGTRLTVL.